Listed here is a single TCR beta chain. The method was immunoSEQ multiplex PCR; TCRdb's version includes in-frame clones alone and lacks a portion of them. The table shows roughly 140,000 clones, with roughly 76% occurring only once. CDR3 size: 15 residues. Germline V gene lookup returns CDR1 KGHSH and CDR2 LQKENI. Trimming at V came to 3 bases and at J to 7 bases, leaving 5 bases not matched to a gene. This entry belongs to a study of blood T cell repertoires in COVID-19. The V gene is TRBV18, the J gene TRBJ1-6; 8 bases map to TRBD1. The receptor comes from a human donor with acute or convalescent COVID-19. The donor label of this sample is uncertain. The specimen sequenced was peripheral blood. The CDR3 sequence is CASSPQTGANSPLHF. CDR3 DNA sequence: TGTGCCAGCTCACCGCAGACAGGGGCGAATTCACCCCTCCACTTT.